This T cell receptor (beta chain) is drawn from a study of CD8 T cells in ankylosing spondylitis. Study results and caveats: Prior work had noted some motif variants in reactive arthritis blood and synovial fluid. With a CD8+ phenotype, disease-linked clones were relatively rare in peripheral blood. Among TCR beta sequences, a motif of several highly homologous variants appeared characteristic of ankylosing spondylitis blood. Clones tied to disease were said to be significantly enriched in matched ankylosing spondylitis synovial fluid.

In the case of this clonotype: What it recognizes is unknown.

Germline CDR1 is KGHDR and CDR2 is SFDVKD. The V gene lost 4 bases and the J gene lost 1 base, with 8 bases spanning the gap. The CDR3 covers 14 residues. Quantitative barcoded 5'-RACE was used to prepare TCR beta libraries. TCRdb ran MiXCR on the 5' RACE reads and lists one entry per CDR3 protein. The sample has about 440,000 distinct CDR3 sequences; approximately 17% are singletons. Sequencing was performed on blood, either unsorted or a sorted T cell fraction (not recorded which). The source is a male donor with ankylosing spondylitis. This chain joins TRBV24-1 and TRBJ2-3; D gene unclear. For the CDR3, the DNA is TGTGCCACCAGTGACCCCGTGGGCACAGATACGCAGTATTTT. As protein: CATSDPVGTDTQYF.